This entry concerns a single T cell receptor beta chain. Its antigen is currently unknown. This sample was taken from a study of cytomegalovirus exposure and HLA in healthy donors. Both 60 Vbeta primers and 13 Jbeta primers went into the PCR. Generated by immunoSEQ multiplex PCR, the TCRdb table keeps only in-frame clones and is missing some. The data hold roughly 250,000 clones, with 70% to 90% observed a single time. Study-level results: As confirmed in vitro, a few CMV-associated chains were specific for CMV antigens.

Germline V gene data show CDR1 as PRHDT and CDR2 as FYEKMQ (reference sequence). The CDR3 loop spans 13 amino acids. The V and J ends lost 2 bases and 9 bases respectively, with 11 bases between them. Sample: PBMCs. This receptor was obtained from a woman in her thirties or forties in good health and CMV-seropositive. The rearrangement uses TRBV13 and TRBJ2-1, with a weak D call TRBD2 (5 bases). The CDR3, as DNA: TGTGCCAGCAGCTTAACTCGGGGTACTGAGCAGTTCTTC. Protein: CASSLTRGTEQFF.